This T cell receptor beta chain is from a study of cytomegalovirus exposure and HLA in healthy donors. Comment on this clone: Its antigen is still unknown.

Primers for the PCR totalled 60 Vbeta and 13 Jbeta. Assay: immunoSEQ multiplex PCR; the TCRdb copy retains only in-frame clones and omits some. The sample shows about 190,000 clones, approximately 80% of them seen only once. Germline CDR1 is GTSNPN and CDR2 is SVGIG (reference sequence). The CDR3 covers 11 residues. The J segment lost 8 bases and the V segment lost 1 base, leaving 0 bases of the junction unmatched. Study-level findings and limits: TCR beta V- and J-gene trimming, according to a later analysis, was linked to a missense DCLRE1C variant.

Sequencing used PBMCs. The V call is TRBV30, the J call TRBJ2-3; 7 bases map to TRBD2. The receptor comes from a boy between 10 and 17 years old in good health and CMV-seronegative. CDR3 bases: TGTGCCTGGAGTGGGGGGGGTACGCAGTATTTT. Protein sequence: CAWSGGGTQYF. Complete variable domain (other parts from reference TRBV30 and TRBJ2-3): SQTIHQWPATLVQPVGSPLSLECTVEGTSNPNLYWYRQAAGRGLQLLFYSVGIGQISSEVPQNLSASRPQDRQFILSSKKLLLSDSGFYLCAWSGGGTQYFGPGTRLTVL.